Given below is one T cell receptor beta chain in context. Antigen: not known. Other DNA sequences within the sample encode an identical CDR3. Primers: 60 Vbeta forward and 13 Jbeta reverse. Sequencing was performed with immunoSEQ multiplex PCR; in TCRdb, only in-frame clones are kept and a portion is missing. Of around 140,000 clones listed, about 76% are singletons. The V and J ends lost 0 bases and 4 bases respectively, with 8 bases between them. This CDR3 comprises 13 residues. Germline V CDR1 and CDR2: GTSNPN, SVGIG (reference sequence). This sample stems from a study of cytomegalovirus exposure and HLA in healthy donors. Study-level points and caveats: The study had only CMV serostatus as immune exposure information. An observed cluster of highly shared sequence variants was recorded as a likely sequencing artifact.

The sequence came from a woman in her 40s in good health and CMV-seronegative. The gene calls are TRBV30 and TRBJ2-3; no firm D call. Sequenced sample: PBMCs. Here the CDR3 DNA reads TGTGCCTGGAGTGTACGTCGGGCAGATACGCAGTATTTT. Its translation is CAWSVRRADTQYF.